These 30 T cell receptor beta chains share one sample of origin, sequenced in a study of response to subunit inactivated influenza vaccine. In TCRdb, the RT-PCR reads were re-called with MiXCR into one record per CDR3 protein. This sample has under 950,000 distinct CDR3 sequences; 21% occur once, and the top ten carry about 9.4%. The sample was PBMCs from blood, taken more than 4 days after vaccination. These receptors were taken from a man aged 45-60 years who received an inactivated influenza vaccine.

The chain joins TRBV6-1 to TRBJ2-3, with D possibly matching TRBD2 (5 bases). The CDR3 is 13 amino acids. Trimming cost V 7 bases and J 5 bases, with 13 bases left between them. The V gene's germline CDR1 is MNHNS and CDR2 SASEGT. CDR3 in DNA: TGTGCCAGCAAGAGGGCAGGAGGAGATACGCAGTATTTT. Its protein is CASKRAGGDTQYF.

The table lists this clonotype with a few counts. The V call is TRBV29-1, the J call TRBJ1-5, with D hard to call. The germline CDR1 and CDR2 sequences are SQVTM and ANQGSEA. Trimming removed 4 bases from V and 5 bases from J, with 15 bases in between. The CDR3 contains 14 residues. CDR3 nucleotide sequence: TGCAGCGTTGGATCAGGCTCCGGGCATCAGCCCCAGCATTTT. Protein sequence: CSVGSGSGHQPQHF.

There are a few counts of this clonotype. The V call is TRBV5-1, the J call TRBJ2-7, with D perhaps being TRBD1 or TRBD2 (5 bases each). The germline CDR1 and CDR2 sequences are SGHRS and YFSETQ. The V and J ends lost 0 bases and 1 base respectively, with 17 bases between them. CDR3 length: 17 amino acids. The chain's CDR3 is CASSLEGAGFRSYEQYF. The CDR3 DNA sequence: TGCGCCAGCAGCTTGGAGGGAGCAGGGTTTCGATCCTACGAGCAGTACTTC. The entire variable domain, with the rest obtained from reference TRBV5-1 and TRBJ2-7, is as follows: KAGVTQTPRYLIKTRGQQVTLSCSPISGHRSVSWYQQTPGQGLQFLFEYFSETQRNKGNFPGRFSGRQFSNSRSEMNVSTLELGDSALYLCASSLEGAGFRSYEQYFGPGTRLTVT.

This clonotype was recorded at least ten times. This rearrangement joins TRBV9 to TRBJ2-7, with 7 bases fitting TRBD2. Germline values: CDR1 SGDLS, CDR2 YYNGEE. Losses at the gene ends were 1 base for V and 0 bases for J; bases not matched to a gene: 4. This CDR3 has 15 amino acids. In DNA form, the CDR3 reads TGTGCCAGCAGCGTATCCGGCGGGAGCTCCTACGAGCAGTACTTC. Protein sequence: CASSVSGGSSYEQYF.

This clonotype was counted only a few times. V is TRBV5-1 and J is TRBJ2-7; 9 bases fit TRBD2. V was pared by 2 bases and J by 0 bases, with 3 bases of the junction left unmatched. The CDR3 sequence is 15 residues long. The germline V gene has CDR1 SGHRS and CDR2 YFSETQ. CDR3 nucleotides: TGCGCCAGCAGCTTTAGCGGGGGAAGCTCCTACGAGCAGTACTTC. It yields the protein CASSFSGGSSYEQYF.

DNA of the CDR3: TGCGCCAGCAGCTTGGAGGCAGGGATGGTCTATGGCTACACCTTC. Its translation: CASSLEAGMVYGYTF. The rearrangement uses TRBV5-1 and TRBJ1-2; maybe TRBD1 (5 bases). V was shortened by 0 bases and J by 4 bases, with 13 bases between the two germline ends. In germline, CDR1 is SGHRS, CDR2 YFSETQ. This CDR3 has 15 amino acids.

The rearrangement joins TRBV20-1 to TRBJ2-3, with D possibly matching TRBD1 (7 bases). V lost 0 bases and J lost 3, with 16 bases in between. CDR3 length: 16 amino acids. Germline-derived CDR1 and CDR2 are DFQATT and SNEGSKA (reference sequence). CDR3 in amino acids: CSARDFSRGATDTQYF. CDR3 DNA sequence: TGCAGTGCTAGAGATTTCAGCAGGGGGGCAACAGATACGCAGTATTTT.

This clonotype turned up a few times. This chain joins TRBV29-1 and TRBJ2-7; D gene ambiguous. This CDR3 is 13 amino acids long. Germline V gene lookup returns CDR1 SQVTM and CDR2 ANQGSEA. V shed 3 bases and J shed 3 bases, with 12 bases lying between them. CDR3 in amino acids: CSVEGKNHYEQYF. In DNA form, the CDR3 reads TGCAGCGTTGAGGGGAAAAACCACTACGAGCAGTACTTC.

The V and J genes are TRBV20-1 and TRBJ2-5; 8 bases map to TRBD1. CDR1 DFQATT and CDR2 SNEGSKA come from the germline V gene (reference sequence). V gave up 7 bases and J gave up 4 bases; unmatched junction bases: 14. This CDR3 has 15 amino acids. In DNA, the CDR3 is TGCAGTGTCACTTTTTCCACAGGGGGTCGAGAGACCCAGTACTTC. It specifies CSVTFSTGGRETQYF.

At least ten counts were recorded for this clonotype. The V call is TRBV7-2, the J call TRBJ2-5; TRBD2 aligns across 10 bases. Germline assignment: CDR1 SGHTA and CDR2 FQGNSA. The CDR3 covers 16 residues. Germline trimming cut 0 bases from V and 2 bases from J; bases unmatched to any gene: 3. This CDR3 is CASSLASGRGQETQYF. The CDR3 DNA follows: TGTGCCAGCAGCTTAGCGAGCGGGAGGGGGCAAGAGACCCAGTACTTC.

The V call is TRBV20-1, the J call TRBJ2-1, with D maybe TRBD1 (6 bases). From germline, CDR1 is DFQATT and CDR2 SNEGSKA (reference sequence). Trimming removed 5 bases from V and 10 bases from J, with 36 bases in between. CDR3 length equals 19 residues. The CDR3 bases are TGCAGTGCTGAACCGACAGGACTTATAGGCAGCCGGTCAATGTGGGAGCAGTTCTTC. Protein product: CSAEPTGLIGSRSMWEQFF.

This clonotype showed up just once. J is TRBJ2-7 and V is TRBV7-2; the D gene is possibly TRBD1 (6 bases). Trimming stripped 4 bases from V and 5 bases from J, with 18 bases between. Germline CDR1 reads SGHTA; CDR2 reads FQGNSA. This CDR3 has 15 amino acids. The CDR3 sequence: CASSSRGFPLDEQYF. CDR3 bases: TGTGCCAGCAGCTCCAGGGGTTTCCCGCTAGACGAGCAGTACTTC.

This clonotype was detected only a few times. The chain recombines TRBV14 with TRBJ2-3; the D gene is possibly TRBD2 (7 bases). CDR3 size: 17 residues. Trimming shortened V by 4 bases and J by 0 bases, and 17 bases separated the two germline ends. Per the germline V gene, CDR1 is SGHDN and CDR2 is FVKESK. The CDR3: CASSRGRGARSTDTQYF. In DNA form, the CDR3 reads TGTGCCAGCAGCCGGGGACGGGGGGCCCGAAGCACAGATACGCAGTATTTT.

This clonotype was observed a single time. The rearrangement uses TRBV28 and TRBJ2-5; no definite D call. V lost 5 bases, J lost 4 bases, and 11 bases lay in between. The germline V gene has CDR1 MDHEN and CDR2 SYDVKM. The CDR3 extends over 13 amino acids. CDR3 bases: TGTGCCAGCAGTAATGGGCGCTTAGAGACCCAGTACTTC. Protein product: CASSNGRLETQYF.

This clonotype was counted only a few times. V is TRBV18 and J is TRBJ2-5; 9 nucleotides match TRBD2. This CDR3 contains 16 residues. With 3 bases clipped from V and 1 base from J, the junction kept 6 bases outside the gene matches. The germline gives CDR1 KGHSH, CDR2 LQKENI. CDR3 bases: TGTGCCAGCTCACCGTCGACTAGCGGAGTCCAAGAGACCCAGTACTTC. Protein: CASSPSTSGVQETQYF.

The V call is TRBV12-3 or TRBV12-4, the J call TRBJ2-5, with TRBD1 matching over 7 bases. The junction had 11 bases not matched to a gene; V was cut back by 3 bases and J by 4 bases. The length of the CDR3 is 16 residues. CDR3 protein: CASSFFDRAPGETQYF. The DNA for the CDR3 is TGTGCCAGCAGTTTCTTTGACAGGGCCCCTGGAGAGACCCAGTACTTC.

This clonotype was counted a few times. J is TRBJ2-3 and V is TRBV7-9, with a possible D match to TRBD2 (6 bases). This CDR3 region has 13 residues. V lost 9 bases to trimming and J lost 6 bases, with 16 bases between them. Germline CDR1 reads SEHNR; CDR2 reads FQNEAQ (reference sequence). The CDR3 sequence: CASSQGLSDTQYF. In DNA form, the CDR3 reads TGTGCCAGTTCGCAGGGACTTTCTGATACGCAGTATTTT.

The chain has TRBV20-1 and TRBJ2-3; TRBD2 aligns across 11 bases. The V and J ends lost 4 bases and 4 bases, in that order; junction bases with no gene match: 4. Germline V CDR1 and CDR2: DFQATT, SNEGSKA (reference sequence). The length of the CDR3 is 14 residues. The CDR3 DNA reads TGCAGTGCTATTAGCGGGGGGGCCCCAGATACGCAGTATTTT. It encodes CSAISGGAPDTQYF.

The chain couples TRBV20-1 to TRBJ2-3, with D uncertain. CDR1 and CDR2 from the germline V gene are DFQATT and SNEGSKA (reference sequence). Trimming removed 4 bases at V and 0 bases at J, with 20 bases between. This CDR3 contains 17 residues. The CDR3 DNA reads TGCAGTGCTACCTCCCCCGTCTACCTCACGAGCACAGATACGCAGTATTTT. Translating gives CSATSPVYLTSTDTQYF.

V usage is TRBV12-3 or TRBV12-4 and J usage is TRBJ1-5; D might be TRBD1 (6 bases). The CDR3 is 14 residues long. Trimming left V 3 bases short and J 6 bases short, with 12 bases between. CDR3 sequence (DNA): TGTGCCAGCAGTTTTCTGGGGGGCGGTCAGCCCCAGCATTTT. Its protein product is CASSFLGGGQPQHF.

The chain joins TRBV7-9 to TRBJ2-7; D is unclear. Trimming took 5 bases from V and 6 from J, leaving 20 bases between them. The CDR3 totals 15 residues. Germline assignment: CDR1 SEHNR and CDR2 FQNEAQ (reference sequence). CDR3 coding DNA: TGTGCCAGCAGCAAGGGTGAGGCCGTTTCGGCCGAGCAGTACTTC. Protein product: CASSKGEAVSAEQYF.

This clonotype appeared a few times. The chain carries TRBV5-1 and TRBJ1-2; D call uncertain. Germline V gene data show CDR1 as SGHRS and CDR2 as YFSETQ. The V and J ends lost 3 bases and 3 bases respectively, with 12 bases between them. The CDR3 contains 14 residues. The CDR3 sequence: CASSSDPRHYGYTF. The DNA for the CDR3 is TGCGCCAGCAGCTCTGACCCCAGGCACTATGGCTACACCTTC.

The V call is TRBV7-9, the J call TRBJ2-7; a weak D match, TRBD1 (6 bases). V lost 3 bases, J lost 2 bases, and 17 bases lay in between. CDR1 SEHNR and CDR2 FQNEAQ come from the germline V gene (reference sequence). The CDR3 length is 16 residues. CDR3 bases: TGTGCCAGCAGCTTTAACAAGGGGGTCTCTGCCTACGAGCAGTACTTC. Translating it yields CASSFNKGVSAYEQYF. The whole variable domain, filled in from reference TRBV7-9 and TRBJ2-7, reads DTGVSQNPRHKITKRGQNVTFRCDPISEHNRLYWYRQTLGQGPEFLTYFQNEAQLEKSRLLSDRFSAERPKGSFSTLEIQRTEQGDSAMYLCASSFNKGVSAYEQYFGPGTRLTVT.

Only a few counts were recorded for this clonotype. The chain joins TRBV4-3 to TRBJ1-1, with D maybe TRBD1 (6 bases). Germline V gene sequence: CDR1 LGHNA, CDR2 YSLEER. The ends were cut back, 1 base at V and 5 bases at J, with 14 bases in the middle. This CDR3 spans 15 amino acids. CDR3 amino acids: CASSQVTGAWTEAFF. CDR3 bases: TGCGCCAGCAGCCAAGTGACGGGGGCTTGGACTGAAGCTTTCTTT.

The chain has TRBV5-1 and TRBJ2-7; 9 positions match TRBD1. The ends lost 6 bases at V and 5 bases at J; junction bases unmatched: 6. CDR1 is SGHRS, CDR2 YFSETQ, per germline. There are 13 residues in the CDR3. The CDR3 DNA sequence: TGCGCCAGCACCGGGACAGGGCTAAACGAGCAGTACTTC. This translates into CASTGTGLNEQYF.

The CDR3 sequence is CASSGATGSNEKLFF. CDR3 coding DNA: TGTGCCAGCAGTGGCGCGACAGGTTCGAATGAAAAACTGTTTTTT. The rearrangement links TRBV12-3 or TRBV12-4 to TRBJ1-4, with a possible D match to TRBD1 (6 bases). V lost 5 bases and J lost 5, with 15 bases in between. The CDR3 totals 15 residues.

The chain couples TRBV6-2 or TRBV6-3 to TRBJ2-1, with D perhaps matching TRBD2 (6 bases). CDR3 length: 20 residues. The V gene lost 6 bases and the J gene lost 5 bases, with 32 bases spanning the gap. Germline CDR1 MNHEY, CDR2 SVGEGT. The CDR3 reads CASRPRGFPVAAQANNEQFF. The CDR3 DNA sequence: TGTGCCAGCAGACCCCGAGGCTTTCCGGTAGCGGCCCAAGCGAACAATGAGCAGTTCTTC.

In DNA, the CDR3 is TGCAGCGTCCAGACAGGGTTTGGCACAGATACGCAGTATTTT. Translation gives CSVQTGFGTDTQYF. The chain uses TRBV29-1 and TRBJ2-3; 7 positions agree with TRBD1. Germline values: CDR1 SQVTM, CDR2 ANQGSEA. V lost 6 bases to trimming and J lost 1 base; unmatched junction nucleotides: 7. The CDR3 sequence is 14 residues long.

This CDR3 is CATSDPAGPLSNEQFF. The CDR3 region has the DNA TGTGCCACCAGTGACCCGGCAGGGCCCCTCAGCAATGAGCAGTTCTTC. V is TRBV24-1 and J is TRBJ2-1; tentatively, D is TRBD1 (5 bases). CDR1 KGHDR and CDR2 SFDVKD come from the germline V gene. Trimming removed 4 bases at V and 6 bases at J, with 18 bases between. The CDR3 runs 16 residues.

The V gene is TRBV29-1, the J gene TRBJ1-5; no firm D call. The CDR3 consists of 13 residues. Germline V gives CDR1 SQVTM, CDR2 ANQGSEA. V gave up 4 bases and J gave up 4 bases, with 11 bases separating them. CDR3 nucleotides: TGCAGCGTTGCGGAAAATCAGAATCAGCCCCAGCATTTT. It yields the protein CSVAENQNQPQHF.